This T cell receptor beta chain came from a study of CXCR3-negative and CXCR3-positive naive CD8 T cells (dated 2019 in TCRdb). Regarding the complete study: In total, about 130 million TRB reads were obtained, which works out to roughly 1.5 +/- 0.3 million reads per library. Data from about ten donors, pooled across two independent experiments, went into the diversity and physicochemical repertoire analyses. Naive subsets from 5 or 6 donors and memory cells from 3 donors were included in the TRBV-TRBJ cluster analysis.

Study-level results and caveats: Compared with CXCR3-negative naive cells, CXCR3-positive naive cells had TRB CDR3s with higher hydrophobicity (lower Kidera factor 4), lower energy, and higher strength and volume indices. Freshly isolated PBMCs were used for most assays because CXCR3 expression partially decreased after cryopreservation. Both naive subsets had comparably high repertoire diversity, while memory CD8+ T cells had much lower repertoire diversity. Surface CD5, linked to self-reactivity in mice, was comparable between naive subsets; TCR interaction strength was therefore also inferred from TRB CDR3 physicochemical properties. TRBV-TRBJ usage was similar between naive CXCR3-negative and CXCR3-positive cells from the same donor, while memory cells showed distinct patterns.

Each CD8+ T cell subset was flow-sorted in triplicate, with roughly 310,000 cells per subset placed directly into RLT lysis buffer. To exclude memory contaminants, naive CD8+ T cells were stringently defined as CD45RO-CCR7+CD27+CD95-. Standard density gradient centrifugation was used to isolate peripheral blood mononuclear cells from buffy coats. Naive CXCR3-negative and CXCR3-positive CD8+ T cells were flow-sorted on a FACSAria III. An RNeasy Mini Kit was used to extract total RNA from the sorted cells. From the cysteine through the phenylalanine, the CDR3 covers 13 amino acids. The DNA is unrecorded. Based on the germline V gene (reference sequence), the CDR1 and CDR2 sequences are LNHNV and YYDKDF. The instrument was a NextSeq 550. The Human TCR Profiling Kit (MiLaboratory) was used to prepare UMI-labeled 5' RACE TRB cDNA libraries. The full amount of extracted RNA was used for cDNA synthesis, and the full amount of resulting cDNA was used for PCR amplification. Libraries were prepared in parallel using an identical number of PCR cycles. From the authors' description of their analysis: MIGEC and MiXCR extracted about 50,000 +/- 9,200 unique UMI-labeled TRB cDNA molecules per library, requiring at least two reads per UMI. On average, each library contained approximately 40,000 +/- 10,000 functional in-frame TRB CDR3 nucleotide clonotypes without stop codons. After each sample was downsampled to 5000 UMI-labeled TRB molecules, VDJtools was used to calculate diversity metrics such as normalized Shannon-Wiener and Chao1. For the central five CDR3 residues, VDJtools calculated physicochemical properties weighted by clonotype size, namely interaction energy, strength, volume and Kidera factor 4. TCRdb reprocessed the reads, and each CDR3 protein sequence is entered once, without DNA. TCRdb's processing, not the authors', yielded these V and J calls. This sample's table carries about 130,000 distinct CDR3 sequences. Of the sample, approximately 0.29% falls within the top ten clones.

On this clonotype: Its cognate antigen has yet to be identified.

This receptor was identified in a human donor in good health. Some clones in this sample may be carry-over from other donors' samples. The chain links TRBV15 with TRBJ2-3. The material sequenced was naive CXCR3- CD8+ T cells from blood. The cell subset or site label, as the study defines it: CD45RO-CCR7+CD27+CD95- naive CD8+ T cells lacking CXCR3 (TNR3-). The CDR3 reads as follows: CATTGMAADTQYF.